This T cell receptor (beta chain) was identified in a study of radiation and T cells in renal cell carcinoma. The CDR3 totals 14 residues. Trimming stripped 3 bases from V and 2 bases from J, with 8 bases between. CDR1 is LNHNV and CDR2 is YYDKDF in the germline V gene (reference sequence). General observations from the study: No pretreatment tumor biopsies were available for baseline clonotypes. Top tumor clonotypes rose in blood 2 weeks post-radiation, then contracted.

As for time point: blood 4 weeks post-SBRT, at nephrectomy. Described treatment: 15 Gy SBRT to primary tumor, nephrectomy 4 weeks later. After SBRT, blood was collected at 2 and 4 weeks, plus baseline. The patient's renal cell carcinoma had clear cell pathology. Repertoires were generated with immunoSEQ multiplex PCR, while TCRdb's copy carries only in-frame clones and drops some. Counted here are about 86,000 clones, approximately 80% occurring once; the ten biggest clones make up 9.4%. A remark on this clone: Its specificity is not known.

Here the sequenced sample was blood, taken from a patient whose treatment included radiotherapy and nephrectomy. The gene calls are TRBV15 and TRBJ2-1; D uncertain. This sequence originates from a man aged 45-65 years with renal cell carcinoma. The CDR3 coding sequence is TGTGCCACCAGCAGCCGTAGGACCTACAATGAGCAGTTCTTC. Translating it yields CATSSRRTYNEQFF.